These T cell receptor beta chains were read from a single sample in a study of T-cell memory formation after mild COVID-19. A single record per CDR3 protein comes from TCRdb applying MiXCR to the 5' RACE reads. The sample lists roughly 130,000 distinct CDR3 sequences; roughly 15% were seen once. The sample comprised PBMCs or a T cell subset sorted from them (not recorded which). Every receptor here comes from an adult woman who had mild COVID-19 (a few samples of this study predate the infection). Cell type and time point are not known. Both conserved end residues are part of each CDR3. A D gene is named only where the DNA matches it firmly. The size entry is marked missing in some rows and otherwise reads once, few, many or a size class.

cdr3_aa cdr3_nt j_call clone_size d_call v_call
CATSDSTSGSSTDTQYF TGTGCCACCAGTGATTCCACTAGCGGGTCTAGCACAGATACGCAGTATTTT TRBJ2-3 NA TRBD2 TRBV24-1
CASSDRKQVIQPGVYNEQFF TGTGCCAGCAGCGACCGGAAGCAGGTCATCCAACCTGGGGTCTACAATGAGCAGTTCTTC TRBJ2-1 NA NA TRBV11-3
CASRLAGGETQYF TGTGCCAGCCGACTAGCGGGAGGTGAGACCCAGTACTTC TRBJ2-5 few TRBD2 TRBV7-2
CALAGGLQETQYF TGTGCTCTAGCGGGGGGCCTCCAAGAGACCCAGTACTTC TRBJ2-5 NA TRBD2 TRBV30
CASSSNRGVADTQYF TGTGCCAGCAGCTCGAACAGGGGTGTCGCAGATACGCAGTATTTT TRBJ2-3 few TRBD1 TRBV3-1
CSARDSSVPEQFF TGCAGTGCTAGAGATAGTAGCGTACCCGAGCAGTTCTTC TRBJ2-1 few NA TRBV20-1
CASRSRQGYTF TGTGCCAGCAGATCCAGACAAGGCTACACCTTC TRBJ1-2 few NA TRBV6-6
CASGYGGRAEETQYF TGTGCCAGCGGATACGGGGGGCGAGCGGAGGAGACCCAGTACTTC TRBJ2-5 NA NA TRBV5-4
CASSPRRDRPNTGELFF TGTGCCAGCAGCCCACGTCGGGACAGACCCAACACCGGGGAGCTGTTTTTT TRBJ2-2 NA TRBD1 TRBV3-1
CAISEGDRGLGETQYF TGTGCCATCAGTGAAGGCGACAGGGGTCTGGGGGAGACCCAGTACTTC TRBJ2-5 NA TRBD1 TRBV10-3
CASSAYPNGYEQYF TGTGCCAGCAGCGCCTACCCTAATGGGTACGAGCAGTACTTC TRBJ2-7 NA NA TRBV7-9
CASSTVQGAYNEQFF TGTGCCAGCAGCACGGTCCAGGGCGCCTACAATGAGCAGTTCTTC TRBJ2-1 NA NA TRBV12-3/TRBV12-4
CASSLARAGTGELFF TGTGCCAGCAGCTTAGCGCGGGCGGGCACCGGGGAGCTGTTTTTT TRBJ2-2 few NA TRBV7-8
CASSPHQSSLYEQYF TGTGCCAGCAGCCCTCACCAGTCTTCCCTCTACGAGCAGTACTTC TRBJ2-7 few NA TRBV11-3
CASSLSRGSDEQYF TGTGCTAGCAGCTTAAGCAGGGGAAGCGACGAGCAGTACTTC TRBJ2-7 NA NA TRBV7-7
CASSLRAVEAFF TGTGCCAGCAGCTTAAGGGCGGTTGAAGCTTTCTTT TRBJ1-1 once NA TRBV5-6
CASSSAPRGKWTLHF TGTGCCAGCAGCAGTGCCCCCAGGGGGAAGTGGACCCTCCACTTT TRBJ1-6 few TRBD1 TRBV11-2
CASAGQNTDTQYF TGTGCCAGCGCCGGACAGAACACAGATACGCAGTATTTT TRBJ2-3 few NA TRBV12-3/TRBV12-4
CASSLAHLRPYNEQFF TGTGCCAGCAGCTTAGCGCACTTACGTCCCTACAATGAGCAGTTCTTC TRBJ2-1 few NA TRBV11-2
CASSSPHLAKNIQYF TGTGCCAGCAGCTCTCCCCATCTAGCCAAAAACATTCAGTACTTC TRBJ2-4 few NA TRBV7-2
CASTIGDRGQGMNTEAFF TGTGCCAGCACCATCGGGGACAGGGGGCAGGGAATGAACACTGAAGCTTTCTTT TRBJ1-1 few TRBD1 TRBV27
CASSDSPDPRWGYTF TGTGCCAGCAGTGACTCGCCGGACCCCCGGTGGGGCTACACCTTC TRBJ1-2 NA NA TRBV6-4
CASSSGGQGLNYGYTF TGCGCCAGCAGCTCCGGAGGCCAGGGACTGAACTATGGCTACACCTTC TRBJ1-2 NA NA TRBV5-1
CASSKGDGNTEAFF TGTGCCAGCAGTAAGGGGGACGGGAACACTGAAGCTTTCTTT TRBJ1-1 few NA TRBV27
CSASGLAGEVRETQYF TGCAGTGCTAGCGGGCTAGCGGGAGAGGTGCGAGAGACCCAGTACTTC TRBJ2-5 few TRBD2 TRBV20-1
CASSPKRSGLASSEQFF TGTGCCAGCAGCCCGAAAAGGTCGGGACTAGCGAGCTCTGAGCAGTTCTTC TRBJ2-1 NA TRBD2 TRBV4-2
CASSYGEGTSTDTQYF TGTGCCAGCAGTTACGGGGAGGGTACTAGCACAGATACGCAGTATTTT TRBJ2-3 few TRBD2 TRBV6-2/TRBV6-3
CAWDGETGLAGYEQYF TGTGCCTGGGACGGGGAAACAGGACTTGCTGGATACGAGCAGTACTTC TRBJ2-7 few NA TRBV30
CASSSPGHSSYNEQFF TGCGCCAGCAGCTCGCCCGGGCACAGCTCCTACAATGAGCAGTTCTTC TRBJ2-1 NA NA TRBV5-1
CASSRGFRETQYF TGTGCCAGTAGTAGGGGGTTTCGGGAGACCCAGTACTTC TRBJ2-5 NA NA TRBV19
CASSSTKAGANVLTF TGTGCCAGCAGTTCAACTAAGGCAGGGGCCAACGTCCTGACTTTC TRBJ2-6 few NA TRBV12-3/TRBV12-4
CASSELAAYTEAFF TGTGCCAGCAGTGAACTAGCGGCCTACACTGAAGCTTTCTTT TRBJ1-1 NA NA TRBV2
CASSQEARVVNTGELFF TGCGCCAGCAGCCAAGAGGCCAGGGTTGTGAACACCGGGGAGCTGTTTTTT TRBJ2-2 few NA TRBV4-1
CASTTPSGSSYEQYF TGTGCCAGCACCACCCCTAGCGGCAGCTCCTACGAGCAGTACTTC TRBJ2-7 few TRBD2 TRBV28
CASSSSPYEQYF TGTGCCAGCAGCTCATCCCCCTACGAGCAGTACTTC TRBJ2-7 NA NA TRBV7-9
CASSLAGPNYGYTF TGCGCCAGCAGCTTGGCCGGACCAAACTATGGCTACACCTTC TRBJ1-2 few NA TRBV5-1
CASSSQLSQETQYF TGCGCCAGCAGCTCCCAACTGTCTCAAGAGACCCAGTACTTC TRBJ2-5 NA NA TRBV4-1
CASRSPGRGTDTQYF TGTGCCAGCAGGTCCCCAGGGAGGGGCACAGATACGCAGTATTTT TRBJ2-3 NA TRBD2 TRBV7-9
CASSYWADTQYF TGTGCCAGCAGTTACTGGGCAGATACGCAGTATTTT TRBJ2-3 NA NA TRBV11-3
CASTSTSTDTQYF TGTGCCAGCACTAGCACCAGCACAGATACGCAGTATTTT TRBJ2-3 many NA TRBV27
CASRALEGKLFF TGTGCCAGCCGCGCCCTTGAGGGAAAACTGTTTTTT TRBJ1-4 few NA TRBV6-1
CATSGGVGSGRDYNEQFF TGTGCCACCAGTGGGGGGGTTGGTAGCGGGAGAGATTACAATGAGCAGTTCTTC TRBJ2-1 NA TRBD2 TRBV24-1
CASLERKTGELFF TGTGCCAGTTTAGAGCGGAAGACGGGGGAGCTGTTTTTT TRBJ2-2 NA NA TRBV6-2/TRBV6-3
CASSQVSGINTYEQYF TGCGCCAGCAGCCAAGTAAGCGGGATAAACACCTACGAGCAGTACTTC TRBJ2-7 NA TRBD2 TRBV4-3
CASNTGPAGGPQYF TGTGCCAGCAACACCGGCCCGGCGGGGGGGCCCCAGTACTTC TRBJ2-5 many TRBD2 TRBV2
CASSQDRRTIYEQYF TGCGCCAGCAGCCAGGACAGGAGGACGATCTACGAGCAGTACTTC TRBJ2-7 few TRBD1 TRBV4-3
CASSLDFGPAWEQYF NA TRBJ2-7 few NA TRBV27
CASSYWKAGGTGELFF TGTGCCAGCAGTTACTGGAAGGCTGGGGGAACCGGGGAGCTGTTTTTT TRBJ2-2 NA NA TRBV6-6
CASSPRQGVSYEQYF TGTGCCAGCAGTCCGCGACAGGGGGTAAGCTACGAGCAGTACTTC TRBJ2-7 NA TRBD1 TRBV12-3/TRBV12-4
CSARARQLYSNQPQHF TGCAGTGCTAGGGCCAGGCAGCTATATAGCAATCAGCCCCAGCATTTT TRBJ1-5 few NA TRBV20-1
CASSGIALRDRELDGYTF TGTGCCAGCAGTGGCATTGCCCTCCGGGACAGGGAACTGGATGGCTACACCTTC TRBJ1-2 NA TRBD1 TRBV27
CATSDFDGRNTGELFF TGTGCCACCAGTGATTTCGACGGTAGGAACACCGGGGAGCTGTTTTTT TRBJ2-2 NA NA TRBV24-1
CASSLRVQEKLFF TGTGCCAGCAGCTTGAGGGTGCAAGAAAAACTGTTTTTT TRBJ1-4 many NA TRBV7-6
CASSLESDPGTDTQYF TGTGCCAGCAGCTTGGAATCGGACCCGGGGACAGATACGCAGTATTTT TRBJ2-3 NA NA TRBV5-4